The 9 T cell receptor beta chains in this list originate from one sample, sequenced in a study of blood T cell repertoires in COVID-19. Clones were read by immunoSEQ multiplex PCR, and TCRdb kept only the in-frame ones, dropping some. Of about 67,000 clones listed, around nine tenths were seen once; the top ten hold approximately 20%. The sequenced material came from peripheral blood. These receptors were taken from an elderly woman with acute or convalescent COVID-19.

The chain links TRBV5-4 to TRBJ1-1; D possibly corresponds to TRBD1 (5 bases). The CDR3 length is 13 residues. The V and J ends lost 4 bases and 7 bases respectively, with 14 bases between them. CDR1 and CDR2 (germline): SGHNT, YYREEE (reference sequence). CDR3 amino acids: CASSKDTTLEAFF. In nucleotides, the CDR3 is TGTGCCAGCAGCAAGGACACGACTCTTGAAGCTTTCTTT.

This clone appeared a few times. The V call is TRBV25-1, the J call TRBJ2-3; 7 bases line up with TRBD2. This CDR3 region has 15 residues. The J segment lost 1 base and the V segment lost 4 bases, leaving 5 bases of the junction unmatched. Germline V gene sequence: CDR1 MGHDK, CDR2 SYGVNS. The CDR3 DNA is TGTGCCAGCAGTGGAAGACTAGCTGGCACAGATACGCAGTATTTT. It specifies CASSGRLAGTDTQYF.

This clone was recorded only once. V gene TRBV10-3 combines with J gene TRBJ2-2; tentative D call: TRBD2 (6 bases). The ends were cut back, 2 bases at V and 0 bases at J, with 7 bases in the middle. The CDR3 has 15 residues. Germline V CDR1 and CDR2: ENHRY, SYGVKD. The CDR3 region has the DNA TGTGCCATCAGTGAGACGGGGGCGAACACCGGGGAGCTGTTTTTT. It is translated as CAISETGANTGELFF.

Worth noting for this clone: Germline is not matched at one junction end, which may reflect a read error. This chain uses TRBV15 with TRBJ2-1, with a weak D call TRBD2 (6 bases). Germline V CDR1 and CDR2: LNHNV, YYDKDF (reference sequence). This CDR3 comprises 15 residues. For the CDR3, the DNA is TGTGCCACCCGCAGTGGGCGGGGTCCCTACAATGAGCAGTTCTTC. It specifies CATRSGRGPYNEQFF.

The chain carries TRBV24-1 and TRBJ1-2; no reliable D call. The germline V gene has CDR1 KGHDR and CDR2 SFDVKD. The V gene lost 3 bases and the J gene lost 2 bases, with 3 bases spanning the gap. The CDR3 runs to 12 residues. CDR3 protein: CATSDQNYGYTF. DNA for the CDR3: TGTGCCACCAGTGATCAGAACTATGGCTACACCTTC.

CDR3 protein: CASNRQGGYTF. The CDR3 region has the DNA TGTGCCAGCAACCGACAGGGGGGCTACACCTTC. The chain couples TRBV7-9 to TRBJ1-2; TRBD1 agrees at 8 bases. J gave up 8 bases and V 7 bases, and 3 bases lay outside the gene matches. The germline gives CDR1 SEHNR, CDR2 FQNEAQ (reference sequence). The CDR3 spans 11 residues.

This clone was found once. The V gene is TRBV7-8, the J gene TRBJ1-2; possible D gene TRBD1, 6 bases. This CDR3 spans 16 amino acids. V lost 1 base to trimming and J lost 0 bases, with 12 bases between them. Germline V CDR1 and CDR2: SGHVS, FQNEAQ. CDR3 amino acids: CASSLGRGISNYGYTF. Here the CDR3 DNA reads TGTGCCAGCAGCTTAGGCAGGGGCATTTCTAACTATGGCTACACCTTC.

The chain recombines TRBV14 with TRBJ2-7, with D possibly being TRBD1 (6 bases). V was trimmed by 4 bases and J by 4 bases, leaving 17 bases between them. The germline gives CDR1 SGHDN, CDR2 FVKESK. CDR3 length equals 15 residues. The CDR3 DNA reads TGTGCCAGCAGCCGAAGTTTCCCAGGGGCTTACGAGCAGTACTTC. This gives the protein CASSRSFPGAYEQYF.

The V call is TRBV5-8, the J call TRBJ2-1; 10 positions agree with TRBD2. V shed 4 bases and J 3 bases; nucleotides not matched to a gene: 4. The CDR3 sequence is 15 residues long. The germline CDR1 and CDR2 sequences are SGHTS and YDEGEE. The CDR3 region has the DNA TGTGCCAGCAGCCTTAGCGGGGGGCGCTACAATGAGCAGTTCTTC. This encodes CASSLSGGRYNEQFF.